Below, 17 T cell receptor beta chains from the same sample are listed, as sequenced in a study of blood T cell repertoires in COVID-19. Clones were sequenced by immunoSEQ multiplex PCR, and TCRdb holds only the in-frame ones, with some missing. The sample contains under 300,000 clones, approximately 85% of which appear only once. The specimen sequenced was peripheral blood. The receptor source for this set is a woman aged 25 to 39 with acute or convalescent COVID-19.

V usage is TRBV7-3 and J usage is TRBJ2-3; possibly TRBD2 for D (5 bases). CDR1 is SGHTA and CDR2 is FQGTGA in the germline V gene. V shed 4 bases and J shed 0 bases, with 14 bases lying between them. CDR3 length: 16 residues. CDR3 protein: CASSSGGGTSTDTQYF. The CDR3 DNA is TGTGCCAGCAGCTCAGGAGGAGGTACTAGCACAGATACGCAGTATTTT.

The J gene is TRBJ2-3, the V gene TRBV6-2 or TRBV6-3; 11 positions match TRBD2. This CDR3 is built from 21 residues. The germline V gene encodes CDR1 MNHEY and CDR2 SVGEGT. With 2 bases clipped from V and 2 bases from J, the junction kept 18 bases outside the gene matches. This CDR3 is CASSYPTRLAGSLRPTDTQYF. The DNA for the CDR3 is TGTGCCAGCAGTTACCCCACGAGACTAGCGGGAAGTTTGCGACCCACAGATACGCAGTATTTT.

The J gene is TRBJ2-1, the V gene TRBV9; TRBD2 matches 13 bases. Trimming cost V 3 bases and J 9 bases; bases outside gene matches: 9. Germline V CDR1 and CDR2: SGDLS, YYNGEE. This CDR3 is 16 amino acids long. CDR3 sequence (DNA): TGTGCCAGCAGCGCAAGACTAGCGGGAGGTTTCGGTGAGCAGTTCTTC. Translation: CASSARLAGGFGEQFF.

The J gene is TRBJ1-2, the V gene TRBV6-4, with D possibly matching TRBD1 (6 bases). From germline, CDR1 is MRHNA and CDR2 SNTAGT. This CDR3 region has 14 residues. V lost 4 bases to trimming and J lost 4 bases, with 13 bases between them. CDR3 DNA sequence: TGTGCCAGCAGTGCATCAACAGGGACCTATGGCTACACCTTC. It is translated as CASSASTGTYGYTF.

This clone occurred once. The V and J genes are TRBV6-5 and TRBJ2-1; 7 nucleotides align to TRBD2. The germline V gene has CDR1 MNHEY and CDR2 SVGAGI. CDR3 length: 14 amino acids. Trimming cost V 6 bases and J 4 bases; bases outside gene matches: 6. This chain's CDR3 is CASSPLRGYNEQFF. The CDR3 DNA is TGTGCCAGCAGCCCATTGCGGGGGTACAATGAGCAGTTCTTC.

The rearrangement links TRBV5-1 to TRBJ2-2; 7 nucleotides align to TRBD2. From germline, CDR1 is SGHRS and CDR2 YFSETQ. CDR3 size: 18 residues. V gave up 1 base and J gave up 1 base; unmatched junction bases: 10. CDR3 loop: CASSLWGRAGVNTGELFF. The CDR3 DNA sequence: TGCGCCAGCAGCTTGTGGGGCCGGGCGGGAGTGAACACCGGGGAGCTGTTTTTT.

The J gene is TRBJ1-1, the V gene TRBV10-3; D not resolved. The length of the CDR3 is 14 residues. The germline V gene has CDR1 ENHRY and CDR2 SYGVKD. Deletions cut 4 bases from V and 2 bases from J, with 11 bases between. This CDR3 is CAISGAGGNTEAFF. In nucleotides, the CDR3 is TGTGCCATCAGTGGGGCCGGAGGAAACACTGAAGCTTTCTTT.

This sequence joins TRBV14 and TRBJ1-1, with TRBD1 as a possible D gene (6 bases). V was shortened by 0 bases and J by 6 bases, with 14 bases between the two germline ends. The CDR3 has 15 residues. CDR1 is SGHDN and CDR2 is FVKESK in the germline V gene. CDR3 in amino acids: CASSQDAGAGSEAFF. The CDR3 DNA reads as TGTGCCAGCAGCCAAGATGCAGGGGCCGGCTCTGAAGCTTTCTTT.

This chain links TRBV25-1 with TRBJ1-1, with D possibly matching TRBD1 (6 bases). There are 14 residues in the CDR3. Germline V lookup: CDR1 MGHDK, CDR2 SYGVNS. V lost 2 bases to trimming and J lost 7 bases, with 14 bases between them. This chain's CDR3 is CASSEAGAGYEAFF. Here the CDR3 DNA reads TGTGCCAGCAGTGAAGCGGGGGCGGGCTATGAAGCTTTCTTT.

V usage is TRBV12-3 or TRBV12-4 and J usage is TRBJ1-1, with D hard to call. V was cut by 1 base and J by 3 bases, with 6 bases left in between. CDR3 length: 13 amino acids. CDR3 amino acids: CASSLDSYTEAFF. DNA of the CDR3: TGTGCCAGCAGTTTAGATTCTTACACTGAAGCTTTCTTT.

This clone was observed a single time. This sequence joins TRBV24-1 and TRBJ2-3, with 8 bases aligning to TRBD2. V trimming: 5 bases; J trimming: 1 base; junction bases outside the gene matches: 10. The CDR3 is made up of 17 amino acids. Germline V gene lookup returns CDR1 KGHDR and CDR2 SFDVKD. The CDR3 loop reads CATSAGGRSLGTDTQYF. Here the CDR3 DNA reads TGTGCCACCAGTGCGGGAGGGCGATCACTCGGCACAGATACGCAGTATTTT.

The chain links TRBV10-1 to TRBJ1-3; possible D gene TRBD1, 6 bases. The V end lost 2 bases, the J end lost 2 bases, and 10 bases lay between the germline ends. Per germline, CDR1 WNHNN and CDR2 SYGVQD (reference sequence). The length of the CDR3 is 15 residues. In DNA, the CDR3 is TGCGCCAGCAGTGAGGCAGGGGTCGCTGGAAACACCATATATTTT. Translating gives CASSEAGVAGNTIYF.

This CDR3 reads CASSELRNRGNEKLFF. CDR3 DNA sequence: TGTGCCAGCAGTGAACTACGGAACAGGGGGAATGAAAAACTGTTTTTT. The V gene is TRBV6-1, the J gene TRBJ1-4; the match to TRBD1 covers 8 bases. The V gene end was trimmed by 2 bases and the J gene end by 5 bases; junction bases not matched to a gene: 7. Germline CDR1 and CDR2: MNHNS and SASEGT. This CDR3 comprises 16 residues.

This chain connects TRBV12-5 to TRBJ2-7; D is unresolved. Germline lookup yields CDR1 LGHNT and CDR2 FRNRAP. The CDR3 loop spans 12 amino acids. V lost 5 bases and J 3 bases, leaving 8 bases between the germline ends. CDR3 bases: TGTGCTAGTGGTCCCGTCGGCTACGAGCAGTACTTC. This gives the protein CASGPVGYEQYF.

The chain links TRBV7-8 to TRBJ2-7; possible D gene TRBD2, 6 bases. This CDR3 contains 15 residues. Per germline, CDR1 SGHVS and CDR2 FQNEAQ. With 4 bases removed from V and 0 bases from J, the gap between germline ends came to 13 bases. Here the CDR3 reads CASSWRRGDSYEQYF. DNA for the CDR3: TGTGCCAGCAGCTGGCGGCGGGGAGACTCCTACGAGCAGTACTTC. Based on the CDR3 plus reference TRBV7-8 and TRBJ2-7, the full variable domain is GAGVSQSPRYKVAKRGQDVALRCDPISGHVSLFWYQQALGQGPEFLTYFQNEAQLDKSGLPSDRFFAERPEGSVSTLKIQRTQQEDSAVYLCASSWRRGDSYEQYFGPGTRLTVT.

The chain uses TRBV29-1 and TRBJ2-4; the match to TRBD2 covers 11 bases. This CDR3 spans 14 amino acids. V lost 6 bases, J lost 7 bases, and 8 bases stayed unmatched. Germline CDR1 is SQVTM and CDR2 is ANQGSEA. Here the CDR3 reads CSVMLLAGANIQYF. Here the CDR3 DNA reads TGCAGCGTGATGCTACTAGCGGGAGCGAACATTCAGTACTTC.

The chain carries TRBV5-4 and TRBJ1-2; D unresolved. CDR1 is SGHNT, CDR2 YYREEE, per germline (reference sequence). The CDR3 extends over 14 amino acids. Trimming left V 0 bases short and J 8 bases short, with 14 bases between. The CDR3 region is CASSLETHSEGYTF. The CDR3 DNA sequence: TGTGCCAGCAGCTTGGAGACCCATAGCGAGGGCTACACCTTC.